The rows below give T cell receptor beta chains drawn from one sample of a study of blood T cell repertoires in COVID-19. Here immunoSEQ multiplex PCR was the method, and the copy in TCRdb shows in-frame clones only, minus some. Seen here are about 260,000 clones, 75% to 90% observed once, and the top ten hold less than 6%. The source material was peripheral blood. The receptors derive from a man in his sixties who had recovered from COVID-19. CDR3s include the opening cysteine and the closing phenylalanine or tryptophan. Each record gives: J gene, clone size, D gene, V gene, CDR3 DNA, CDR3 protein. A D gene is named only where the DNA matches it firmly. A clone size is listed for some rows: how often the clone was seen (once, few, many), or a class if it is expanded.

TRBJ1-2	NA	NA	TRBV5-1	TGCGCCAGCAGCTTGGAGTCCGGGGACTATGGCTACACCTTC	CASSLESGDYGYTF
TRBJ2-3	NA	TRBD2	TRBV9	TGTGCCAGCAGCGTGTACCGAGGACTAGCGGGAGCGGTGGCAGATACGCAGTATTTT	CASSVYRGLAGAVADTQYF
TRBJ2-7	NA	NA	TRBV11-2	TGTGCCAGCAGCCTTAGTGGGGGGGCTTTTTACGAGCAGTACTTC	CASSLSGGAFYEQYF
TRBJ2-2	NA	TRBD2	TRBV28	TGTGCCAGCAAACCCAACCCCATCTACACGGGAGGGGCCGGGGAGCTGTTTTTT	CASKPNPIYTGGAGELFF
TRBJ2-7	NA	NA	TRBV28	TGTGCCAGCAGTTCCTCACAGCCCCCGGCCTCCTACGAGCAGTACTTC	CASSSSQPPASYEQYF
TRBJ2-7	NA	NA	TRBV29-1	TGCAGCGTGAAACAGGGACACTACGAGCAGTACTTC	CSVKQGHYEQYF
TRBJ2-2	NA	TRBD2	TRBV28	TGTGCCAGCAGTTTATTTAGCGGGGGATGGTCCGGGGAGCTGTTTTTT	CASSLFSGGWSGELFF
TRBJ1-5	NA	TRBD1	TRBV5-6	TGTGCCAGCAGCCGGACAGGGGGCAAGGTTAGCAATCAGCCCCAGCATTTT	CASSRTGGKVSNQPQHF
TRBJ2-7	NA	NA	TRBV3-1/TRBV3-2	TGTGCCAGCAGCCCTTCCCTCTCCTACGAGCAGTACTTC	CASSPSLSYEQYF
TRBJ1-6	NA	NA	TRBV11-2	TGTGCCAGCAGCTATAGCGGACAAGCGGGAAACAATTCACCCCTCCACTTT	CASSYSGQAGNNSPLHF
TRBJ2-1	NA	TRBD2	TRBV7-2	TGTGCCAGCAGCTTCGAAGCGGGGACCTACAATGAGCAGTTCTTC	CASSFEAGTYNEQFF
TRBJ2-1	NA	NA	TRBV7-9	TGTGCCAGCAGCTTAGACGGGAAACGTCACAATGAGCAGTTCTTC	CASSLDGKRHNEQFF
TRBJ2-7	NA	NA	TRBV27	TGTGCCAGCTCGCCCGGGTTTGGCTACGAGCAGTACTTC	CASSPGFGYEQYF
TRBJ2-3	NA	NA	TRBV5-1	TGCGCCAGCACCCCCCAGGGCTCAGATACGCAGTATTTT	CASTPQGSDTQYF
TRBJ1-5	NA	NA	TRBV6-6	TGTGCCAGCAGTTACTCCAGGGGAAAGATTCATCAGCCCCAGCATTTT	CASSYSRGKIHQPQHF
TRBJ2-3	NA	TRBD2	TRBV12-5	TGTGCTAGCAGCGGGGGGTCAGATACGCAGTATTTT	CASSGGSDTQYF
TRBJ2-1	NA	TRBD1	TRBV5-1	TGCGCCAGCAGCCCTGACAGGGGCAGGGTCAATGAGCAGTTCTTC	CASSPDRGRVNEQFF
TRBJ2-7	NA	NA	TRBV19	TGTGCCAGTAGTATAAGGCAGGGAAGTCGCGAGCAGTACTTC	CASSIRQGSREQYF
TRBJ2-1	NA	NA	TRBV19	TGTGCCAGTAGTATAATTGGTAGCGGCAGGAATGAGCAGTTCTTC	CASSIIGSGRNEQFF
TRBJ2-2	NA	NA	TRBV5-1	TGCGCCAGCAGCTTAGGCGGGACCGGGGAGCTGTTTTTT	CASSLGGTGELFF
TRBJ1-2	NA	TRBD1	TRBV3-1/TRBV3-2	TGTGCCAGCAGCCACCCTCAGGGGGGTAATGGCTACACCTTC	CASSHPQGGNGYTF
TRBJ2-7	NA	TRBD2	TRBV5-4	TGTGCCAGCAGCGCGGGACTAGCGGGAGTGATAACACCCGAGCAGTACTTC	CASSAGLAGVITPEQYF
TRBJ1-2	NA	NA	TRBV11-2	TGTGCCAGCAGCCTGACAGGCCCTTCCGGATCTGGCTACACCTTC	CASSLTGPSGSGYTF
TRBJ2-5	once	NA	TRBV20-1	TGCAGTGCTAGTGGCAGTCTTACGGAGACCCAGTACTTC	CSASGSLTETQYF